The text below deals with one T cell receptor (beta chain). Its target is not known. This CDR3 is built from 15 residues. Germline CDR1 and CDR2: MNHEY and SVGAGI. Between the trimmed V and J ends, which lost 5 bases and 4 bases, there was a span of 17 bases. This sample is drawn from a study of long-term antiretroviral therapy in people with HIV. The study, taken as a whole, reports: Control repertoires displayed wider CDR3 length ranges than the HIV repertoires. Clones expanded before ART dominated the repertoire at all time points.

Sequencing relied on immunoSEQ assay v3.0, run at survey level. TCRdb keeps only in-frame clones here, not all; method: immunoSEQ multiplex PCR. The data show about 11,000 clones, with roughly four fifths seen just once and 20% held by the top ten. People in the study who had HIV all got their treatment in the United States. Specimen: unsorted PBMCs, collected more than 7 years after starting antiretroviral therapy. This receptor was taken from a man aged 45 to 65 with HIV. The rearrangement uses TRBV6-5 and TRBJ1-2; D not certain. CDR3 sequence: CASSTLGGSSYGYTF. CDR3 nucleotide sequence: TGTGCCAGCAGTACATTGGGTGGGTCCTCCTATGGCTACACCTTC.